This entry features one T cell receptor (beta chain) sequence. Across several immunoSEQ plates, the genomic DNA of each subset was split evenly. Original processing notes: In the immunoSEQ data, sequences were junction-only and lacked quality scores, so filtering differed. TCRdb keeps only in-frame clones here, not all; method: immunoSEQ multiplex PCR. The DNA was the basis for D and trimming; V, J and clone size are from that table. The sample has 2 million to 3 million clones, roughly 93% seen once; the top ten hold around 0.37%. The entry originates in a study of shared clonotypes between healthy human individuals. As for the study in general: The study used three CD4 naive, three CD4 memory, two CD8 naive and one CD8 memory plate per donor.

Splitting of CD4+ cells produced CD45RA+ naive and CD45RA-negative memory subsets. The V segment lost 5 bases and the J segment 1 base; nucleotides outside the gene matches: 7. CDR1 and CDR2 from the germline V gene are SGHTA and FQGNSA. The CDR3 runs 16 residues. Material for sequencing was naive CD4+ T cells from PBMCs. Subset given: CD45RA+ positively selected. The rearrangement joins TRBV7-2 to TRBJ2-2; TRBD2 aligns across 7 bases. The sequence came from a man aged 18 to 29 in good health. Some clones in this sample may be carry-over from other donors' samples. The CDR3 loop is CASSRMGLRNTGELFF. CDR3 DNA sequence: TGTGCCAGCAGCCGTATGGGACTACGGAACACCGGGGAGCTGTTTTTT.